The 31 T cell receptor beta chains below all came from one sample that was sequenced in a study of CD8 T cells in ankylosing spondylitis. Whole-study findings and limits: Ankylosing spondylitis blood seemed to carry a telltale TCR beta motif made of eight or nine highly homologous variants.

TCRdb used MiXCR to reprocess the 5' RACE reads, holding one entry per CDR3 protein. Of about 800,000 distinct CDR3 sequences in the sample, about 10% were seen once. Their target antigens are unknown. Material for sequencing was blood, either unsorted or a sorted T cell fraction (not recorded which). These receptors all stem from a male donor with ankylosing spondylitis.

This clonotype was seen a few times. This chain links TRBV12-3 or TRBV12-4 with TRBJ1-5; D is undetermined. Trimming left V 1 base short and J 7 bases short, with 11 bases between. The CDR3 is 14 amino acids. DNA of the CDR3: TGTGCCAGCAGTTTAGTGGACCGGCCCCAGCCCCAGCATTTT. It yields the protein CASSLVDRPQPQHF.

In DNA, the CDR3 is TGTGCCAGCAGTGAAGCCCCCCAACTTAATGAGCAGTTCTTC. Encoded protein: CASSEAPQLNEQFF. The chain is built from TRBV6-1 and TRBJ2-1; D unclear. V was trimmed by 0 bases and J by 7 bases, leaving 10 bases between them. Per germline, CDR1 MNHNS and CDR2 SASEGT. The CDR3 loop spans 14 amino acids.

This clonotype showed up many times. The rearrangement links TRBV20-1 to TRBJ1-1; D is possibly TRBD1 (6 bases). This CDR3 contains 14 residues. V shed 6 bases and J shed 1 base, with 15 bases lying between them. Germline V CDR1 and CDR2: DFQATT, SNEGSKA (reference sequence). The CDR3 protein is CSAARLGGNTEAFF. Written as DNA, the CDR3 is TGCAGTGCCGCCCGGTTAGGGGGGAACACTGAAGCTTTCTTT.

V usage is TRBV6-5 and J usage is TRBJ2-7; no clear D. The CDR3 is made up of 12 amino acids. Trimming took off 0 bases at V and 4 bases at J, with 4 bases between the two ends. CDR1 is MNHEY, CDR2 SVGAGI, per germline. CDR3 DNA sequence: TGTGCCAGCAGTTACTCTCAGTACGAGCAGTACTTC. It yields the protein CASSYSQYEQYF.

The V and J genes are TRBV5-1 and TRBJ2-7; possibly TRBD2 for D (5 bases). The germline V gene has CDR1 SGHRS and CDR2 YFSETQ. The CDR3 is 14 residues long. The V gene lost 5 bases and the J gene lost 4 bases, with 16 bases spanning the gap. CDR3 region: CASRGGGQRYEQYF. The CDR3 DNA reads TGCGCCAGCAGGGGTGGCGGGCAAAGGTACGAGCAGTACTTC. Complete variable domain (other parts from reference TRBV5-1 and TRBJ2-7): KAGVTQTPRYLIKTRGQQVTLSCSPISGHRSVSWYQQTPGQGLQFLFEYFSETQRNKGNFPGRFSGRQFSNSRSEMNVSTLELGDSALYLCASRGGGQRYEQYFGPGTRLTVT.

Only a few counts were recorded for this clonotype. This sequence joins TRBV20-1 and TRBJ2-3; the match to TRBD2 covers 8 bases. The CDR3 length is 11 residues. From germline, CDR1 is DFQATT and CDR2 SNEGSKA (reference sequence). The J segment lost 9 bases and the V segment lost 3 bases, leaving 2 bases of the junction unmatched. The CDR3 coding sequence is TGCAGTGCTAGGACGGGAGGGACGCAGTATTTT. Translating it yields CSARTGGTQYF.

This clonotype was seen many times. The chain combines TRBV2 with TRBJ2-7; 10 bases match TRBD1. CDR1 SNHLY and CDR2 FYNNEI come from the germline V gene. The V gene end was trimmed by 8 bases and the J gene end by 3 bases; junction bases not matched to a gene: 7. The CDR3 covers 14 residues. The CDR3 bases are TGTGCCAGCCATCCCGGACAGGGGGTCTACGAGCAGTACTTC. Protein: CASHPGQGVYEQYF.

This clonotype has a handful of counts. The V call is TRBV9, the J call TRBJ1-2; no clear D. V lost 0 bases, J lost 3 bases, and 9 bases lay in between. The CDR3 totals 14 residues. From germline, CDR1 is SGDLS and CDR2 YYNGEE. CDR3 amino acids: CASSVDPGDYGYTF. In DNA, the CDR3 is TGTGCCAGCAGCGTAGACCCGGGAGACTATGGCTACACCTTC.

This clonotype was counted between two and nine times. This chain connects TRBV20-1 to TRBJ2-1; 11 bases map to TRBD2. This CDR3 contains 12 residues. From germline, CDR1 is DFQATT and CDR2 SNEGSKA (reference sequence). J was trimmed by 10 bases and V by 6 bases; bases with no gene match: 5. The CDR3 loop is CSALAGGREQFF. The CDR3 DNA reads TGCAGTGCCTTAGCGGGAGGGCGGGAGCAGTTCTTC.

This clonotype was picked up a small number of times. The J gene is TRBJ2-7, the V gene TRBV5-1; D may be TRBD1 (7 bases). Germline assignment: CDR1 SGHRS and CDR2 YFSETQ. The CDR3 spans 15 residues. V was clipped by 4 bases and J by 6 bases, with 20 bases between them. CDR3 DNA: TGCGCCAGCAGCCGTTCCGGGACAGTCGGGGGCGAGCAGTACTTC. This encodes CASSRSGTVGGEQYF.

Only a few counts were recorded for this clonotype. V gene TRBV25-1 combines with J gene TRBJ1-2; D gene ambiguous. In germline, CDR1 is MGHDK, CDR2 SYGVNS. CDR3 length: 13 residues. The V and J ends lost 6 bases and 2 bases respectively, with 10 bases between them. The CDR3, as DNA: TGTGCCAGCAGCCCCGTAGCAAACTATGGCTACACCTTC. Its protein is CASSPVANYGYTF.

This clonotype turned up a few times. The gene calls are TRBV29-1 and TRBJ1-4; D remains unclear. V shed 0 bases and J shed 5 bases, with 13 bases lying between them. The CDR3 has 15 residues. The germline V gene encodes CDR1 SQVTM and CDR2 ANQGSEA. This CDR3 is CSVEDRYRGNEKLFF. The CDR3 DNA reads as TGCAGCGTTGAAGATCGTTACCGGGGAAATGAAAAACTGTTTTTT.

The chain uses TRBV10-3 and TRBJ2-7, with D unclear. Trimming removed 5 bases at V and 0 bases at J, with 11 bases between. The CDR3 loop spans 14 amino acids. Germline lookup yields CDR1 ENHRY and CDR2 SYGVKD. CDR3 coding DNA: TGTGCCATCAGTTTGGCAGCCTCCTCCTACGAGCAGTACTTC. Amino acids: CAISLAASSYEQYF.

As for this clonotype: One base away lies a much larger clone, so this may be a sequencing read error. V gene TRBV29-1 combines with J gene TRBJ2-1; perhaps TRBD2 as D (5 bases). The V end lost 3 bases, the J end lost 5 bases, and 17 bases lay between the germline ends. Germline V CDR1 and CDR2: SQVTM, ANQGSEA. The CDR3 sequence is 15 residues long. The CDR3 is CSVDARAVGDNEQFF. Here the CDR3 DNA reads TGCAGCGTTGATGCCCGGGCGGTGGGAGACAATGAGCAGTTCTTC.

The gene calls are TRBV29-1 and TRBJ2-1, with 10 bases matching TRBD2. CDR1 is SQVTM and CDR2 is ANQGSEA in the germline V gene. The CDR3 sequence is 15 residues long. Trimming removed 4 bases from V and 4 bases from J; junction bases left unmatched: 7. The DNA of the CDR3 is TGCAGCGTTGCCCCTACTAGCGGGATTTACAATGAGCAGTTCTTC. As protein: CSVAPTSGIYNEQFF.

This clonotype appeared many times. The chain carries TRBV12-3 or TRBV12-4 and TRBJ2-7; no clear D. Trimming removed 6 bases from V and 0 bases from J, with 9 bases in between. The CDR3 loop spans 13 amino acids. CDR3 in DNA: TGTGCCAGCAGGGGAACGGGCTCCTACGAGCAGTACTTC. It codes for CASRGTGSYEQYF.

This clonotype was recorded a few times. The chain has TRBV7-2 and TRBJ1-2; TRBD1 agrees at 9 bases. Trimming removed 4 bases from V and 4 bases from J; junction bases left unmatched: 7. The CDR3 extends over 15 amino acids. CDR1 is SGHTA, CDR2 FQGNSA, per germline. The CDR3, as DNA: TGTGCCAGCAGCTACCGGACAGGGGATCCCTATGGCTACACCTTC. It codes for CASSYRTGDPYGYTF.

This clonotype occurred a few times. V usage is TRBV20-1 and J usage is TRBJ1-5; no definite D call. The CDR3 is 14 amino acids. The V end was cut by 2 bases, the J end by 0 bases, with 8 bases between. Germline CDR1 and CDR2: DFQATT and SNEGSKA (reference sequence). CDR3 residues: CSARTRNSNQPQHF. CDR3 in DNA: TGCAGTGCTAGAACCCGGAATAGCAATCAGCCCCAGCATTTT.

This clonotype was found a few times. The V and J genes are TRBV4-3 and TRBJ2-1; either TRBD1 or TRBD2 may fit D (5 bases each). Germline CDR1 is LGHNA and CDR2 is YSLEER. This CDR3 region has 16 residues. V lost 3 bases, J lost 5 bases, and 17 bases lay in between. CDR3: CASSHIPPGPHNEQFF. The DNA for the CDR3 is TGCGCCAGCAGCCACATCCCCCCGGGACCACACAATGAGCAGTTCTTC.

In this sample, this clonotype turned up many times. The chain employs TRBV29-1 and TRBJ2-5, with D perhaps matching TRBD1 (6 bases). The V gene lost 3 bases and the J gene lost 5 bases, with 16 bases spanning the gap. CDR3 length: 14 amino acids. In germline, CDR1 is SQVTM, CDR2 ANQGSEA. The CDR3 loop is CSVDAARDIETQYF. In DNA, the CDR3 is TGCAGCGTTGACGCCGCCAGGGACATCGAGACCCAGTACTTC.

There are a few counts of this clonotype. The CDR3 bases are TGTGCCAGCAGCTTATGGGACAGGGACGAAAAACTGTTTTTT. This gives the protein CASSLWDRDEKLFF. The chain joins TRBV7-9 to TRBJ1-4, with 9 bases identical to TRBD1. Unmatched junction bases numbered 3, after V lost 2 bases and J lost 8 bases. Germline values: CDR1 SEHNR, CDR2 FQNEAQ (reference sequence). The CDR3 covers 14 residues.

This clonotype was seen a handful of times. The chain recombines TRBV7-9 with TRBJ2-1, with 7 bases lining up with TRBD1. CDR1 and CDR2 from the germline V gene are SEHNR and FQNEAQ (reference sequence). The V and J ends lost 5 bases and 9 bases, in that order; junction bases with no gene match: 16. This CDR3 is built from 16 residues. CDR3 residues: CASSLSSGRGLGEQFF. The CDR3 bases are TGTGCCAGCAGCCTCTCCTCGGGTAGGGGGCTGGGTGAGCAGTTCTTC.

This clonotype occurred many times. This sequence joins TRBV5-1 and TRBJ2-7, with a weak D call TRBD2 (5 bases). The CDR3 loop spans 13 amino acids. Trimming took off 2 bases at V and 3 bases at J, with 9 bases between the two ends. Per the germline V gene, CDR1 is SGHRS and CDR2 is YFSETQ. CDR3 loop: CASSFHGDYEQYF. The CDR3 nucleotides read TGCGCCAGCAGCTTCCACGGGGACTACGAGCAGTACTTC.

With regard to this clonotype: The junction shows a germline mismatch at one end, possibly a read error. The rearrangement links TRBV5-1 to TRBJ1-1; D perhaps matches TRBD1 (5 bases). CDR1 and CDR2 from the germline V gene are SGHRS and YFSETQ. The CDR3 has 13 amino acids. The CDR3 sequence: CATSRAGDTEAFF. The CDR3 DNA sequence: TGCGCCACCAGCCGGGCGGGGGACACTGAAGCTTTCTTT.

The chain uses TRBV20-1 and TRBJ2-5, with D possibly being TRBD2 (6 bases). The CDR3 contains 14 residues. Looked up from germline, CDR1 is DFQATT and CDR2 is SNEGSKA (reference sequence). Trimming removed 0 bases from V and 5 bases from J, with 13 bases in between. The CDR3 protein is CSARDRRGEETQYF. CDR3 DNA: TGCAGTGCTAGAGATCGCCGCGGGGAGGAGACCCAGTACTTC.

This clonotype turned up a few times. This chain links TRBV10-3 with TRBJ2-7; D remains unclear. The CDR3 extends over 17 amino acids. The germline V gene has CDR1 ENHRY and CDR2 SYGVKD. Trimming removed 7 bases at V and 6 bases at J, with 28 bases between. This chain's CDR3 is CAINPRGGVGPHCEQYF. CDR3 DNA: TGTGCCATCAACCCTCGCGGCGGCGTTGGTCCCCACTGCGAGCAGTACTTC.

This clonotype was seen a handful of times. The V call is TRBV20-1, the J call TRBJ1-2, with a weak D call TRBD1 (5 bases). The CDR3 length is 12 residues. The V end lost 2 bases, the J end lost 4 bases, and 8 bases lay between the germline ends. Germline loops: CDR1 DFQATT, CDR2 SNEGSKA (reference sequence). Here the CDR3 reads CSARHDSYGYTF. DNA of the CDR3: TGCAGTGCTAGACACGACAGCTATGGCTACACCTTC.

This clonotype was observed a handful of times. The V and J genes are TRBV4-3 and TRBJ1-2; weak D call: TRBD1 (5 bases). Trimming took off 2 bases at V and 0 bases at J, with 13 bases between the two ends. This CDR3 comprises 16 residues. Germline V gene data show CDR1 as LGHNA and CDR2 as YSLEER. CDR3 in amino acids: CASSQWEGRPNYGYTF. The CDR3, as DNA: TGCGCCAGCAGCCAATGGGAGGGGCGTCCTAACTATGGCTACACCTTC.

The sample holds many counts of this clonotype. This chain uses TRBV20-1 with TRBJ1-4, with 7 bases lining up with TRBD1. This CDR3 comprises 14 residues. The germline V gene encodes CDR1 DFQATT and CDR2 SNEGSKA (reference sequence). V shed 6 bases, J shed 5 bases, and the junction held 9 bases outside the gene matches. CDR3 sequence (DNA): TGCAGTGCCTCCGGGACAGCGGCGAATGAAAAACTGTTTTTT. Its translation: CSASGTAANEKLFF.

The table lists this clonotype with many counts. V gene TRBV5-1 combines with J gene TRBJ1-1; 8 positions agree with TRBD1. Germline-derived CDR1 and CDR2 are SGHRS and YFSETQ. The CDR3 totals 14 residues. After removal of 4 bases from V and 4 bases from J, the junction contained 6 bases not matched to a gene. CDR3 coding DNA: TGCGCCAGCAGCAGACAGGGGTTCTCCACTGAAGCTTTCTTT. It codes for CASSRQGFSTEAFF.

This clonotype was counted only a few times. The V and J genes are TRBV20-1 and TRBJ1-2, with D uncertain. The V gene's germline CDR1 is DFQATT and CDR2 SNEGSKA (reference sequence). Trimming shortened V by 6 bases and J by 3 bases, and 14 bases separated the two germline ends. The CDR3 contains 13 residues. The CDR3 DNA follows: TGCAGTGCCCTGTCCCAGACCGACTATGGCTACACCTTC. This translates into CSALSQTDYGYTF.